Below are 26 T cell receptor beta chains sequenced from a single sample in a study of neurological immune-mediated disorders. TCRdb re-called the 5' RACE reads through MiXCR, storing one row per CDR3 protein. The sample lists about 48,000 distinct CDR3 sequences, around 25% occurring once. Material: PBMCs. These receptors all stem from a woman between 65 and 79 years old in good health.

The rearrangement joins TRBV5-1 to TRBJ2-1; TRBD1 matches 7 bases. This CDR3 is built from 16 residues. CDR1 is SGHRS and CDR2 is YFSETQ in the germline V gene. V was pared by 6 bases and J by 4 bases, with 13 bases of the junction left unmatched. The CDR3: CASNADPQGQYNEQFF. The CDR3 bases are TGCGCCAGCAACGCCGACCCACAGGGACAGTACAATGAGCAGTTCTTC.

The V call is TRBV3-1, the J call TRBJ2-3; the D gene is possibly TRBD1 (6 bases). Trimming cost V 4 bases and J 2 bases, with 10 bases left between them. Germline V gene lookup returns CDR1 LGHDT and CDR2 YNNKEL (reference sequence). The CDR3 sequence is 14 residues long. The CDR3 loop is CASSRRQATDTQYF. As DNA, the CDR3 is TGTGCCAGCAGCCGAAGACAGGCCACAGATACGCAGTATTTT.

This chain's CDR3 is CASSEDRYHHEQYF. As DNA, the CDR3 is TGCGCCAGCAGCGAGGACAGGTATCATCACGAGCAGTACTTC. This chain uses TRBV5-1 with TRBJ2-7; 7 nucleotides agree with TRBD1. With V trimmed by 4 bases and J by 5 bases, 9 bases remained unmatched. Germline V gene data show CDR1 as SGHRS and CDR2 as YFSETQ. The CDR3 runs 14 residues.

This clonotype was found many times. V is TRBV29-1 and J is TRBJ2-2, with TRBD1 as a possible D gene (6 bases). Germline V lookup: CDR1 SQVTM, CDR2 ANQGSEA. V lost 6 bases and J lost 1, with 9 bases in between. This CDR3 is 13 amino acids long. CDR3 DNA sequence: TGCAGCGTGAGGGGGTTGAACACCGGGGAGCTGTTTTTT. This gives the protein CSVRGLNTGELFF.

This sequence joins TRBV7-2 and TRBJ1-1, with D perhaps TRBD1 (5 bases). The CDR3 totals 13 residues. The ends were cut back, 2 bases at V and 4 bases at J, with 8 bases in the middle. Germline assignment: CDR1 SGHTA and CDR2 FQGNSA. CDR3 DNA sequence: TGTGCCAGCAGCTTACAAGGGGTCACTGAAGCTTTCTTT. Translation gives CASSLQGVTEAFF.

This clonotype was found many times. V gene TRBV18 combines with J gene TRBJ1-1; 9 nucleotides align to TRBD1. The V gene end was trimmed by 4 bases and the J gene end by 0 bases; junction bases not matched to a gene: 6. Germline V CDR1 and CDR2: KGHSH, LQKENI. CDR3 size: 16 residues. CDR3 bases: TGTGCCAGCTCACGAGGACAGGGGACTTTGAACACTGAAGCTTTCTTT. Translating gives CASSRGQGTLNTEAFF. Full variable domain (outside the CDR3, taken from reference TRBV18 and TRBJ1-1): NAGVMQNPRHLVRRRGQEARLRCSPMKGHSHVYWYRQLPEEGLKFMVYLQKENIIDESGMPKERFSAEFPKEGPSILRIQQVVRGDSAAYFCASSRGQGTLNTEAFFGQGTRLTVV.

Remarks on this clonotype: A much larger clone is a single base away; this may be a read error. V and J are TRBV5-1 and TRBJ2-7, with TRBD1 identical over 8 bases. The end of the DNA is better explained by TRBJ2-1, so the J call may be wrong. The CDR3 has 14 amino acids. CDR1 and CDR2 (germline): SGHRS, YFSETQ. The CDR3 loop is CASSFQGAPGEQFF. CDR3 bases: TGCGCCAGCAGCTTCCAGGGGGCGCCGGGGGAGCAGTTCTTC.

By share of the sample, this clonotype is medium-sized. The chain carries TRBV5-1 and TRBJ1-2; unclear D gene. The CDR3 covers 15 residues. V gave up 5 bases and J gave up 2 bases, with 16 bases separating them. Germline V gene sequence: CDR1 SGHRS, CDR2 YFSETQ. The CDR3 loop reads CASRPPTPSNYGYTF. The DNA for the CDR3 is TGCGCCAGCAGGCCTCCGACACCTTCCAACTATGGCTACACCTTC.

This clonotype occurred many times. V is TRBV28 and J is TRBJ2-1; possible D gene TRBD1, 5 bases. With 2 bases removed from V and 15 bases from J, the gap between germline ends came to 17 bases. From germline, CDR1 is MDHEN and CDR2 SYDVKM. This CDR3 contains 13 residues. CDR3 bases: TGTGCCAGCAGTTTAGGGGCCCCGTTAGAATCGTTCTTC. It specifies CASSLGAPLESFF.

The sample holds many counts of this clonotype. The chain carries TRBV7-2 and TRBJ2-7; no firm D call. CDR1 and CDR2 (germline): SGHTA, FQGNSA. CDR3 length equals 15 residues. The V and J ends lost 4 bases and 4 bases respectively, with 17 bases between them. The CDR3 DNA reads TGTGCCAGCAGCTCGCGGACGCTTGGCTCTTACGAGCAGTACTTC. Protein sequence: CASSSRTLGSYEQYF. Full variable domain (outside the CDR3, taken from reference TRBV7-2 and TRBJ2-7): GAGVSQSPSNKVTEKGKDVELRCDPISGHTALYWYRQSLGQGLEFLIYFQGNSAPDKSGLPSDRFSAERTGGSVSTLTIQRTQQEDSAVYLCASSSRTLGSYEQYFGPGTRLTVT.

This clonotype showed up just once. The V and J genes are TRBV18 and TRBJ2-5; possible D gene TRBD1, 6 bases. Germline CDR1 is KGHSH and CDR2 is LQKENI. Trimming removed 0 bases at V and 2 bases at J, with 10 bases between. The CDR3 runs to 15 residues. CDR3 coding DNA: TGTGCCAGCTCACCACCGAGGGGGTTACAAGAGACCCAGTACTTC. Its translation: CASSPPRGLQETQYF.

This chain links TRBV6-1 with TRBJ1-2; D ambiguous. The CDR3 has 12 amino acids. Germline V CDR1 and CDR2: MNHNS, SASEGT. V was trimmed by 4 bases and J by 4 bases, leaving 7 bases between them. The CDR3 nucleotides read TGTGCCAGCAGTGTCGGGATCTATGGCTACACCTTC. It translates to CASSVGIYGYTF.

This clonotype was observed at least ten times. V is TRBV5-1 and J is TRBJ2-7; unclear D gene. Trimming cost V 2 bases and J 3 bases, with 9 bases left between them. CDR3 length: 13 residues. Germline CDR1 and CDR2: SGHRS and YFSETQ. The CDR3 nucleotides read TGCGCCAGCAGCTTCATAGGTAACTACGAGCAGTACTTC. Translating it yields CASSFIGNYEQYF.

The sample holds many counts of this clonotype. This chain connects TRBV20-1 to TRBJ2-1; 10 bases map to TRBD2. The CDR3 has 15 residues. The V segment lost 1 base and the J segment 8 bases; nucleotides outside the gene matches: 8. Germline CDR1 and CDR2: DFQATT and SNEGSKA (reference sequence). The CDR3: CSARGGSGRLDEQFF. CDR3 coding DNA: TGCAGTGCTAGAGGGGGTAGCGGGAGGCTCGATGAGCAGTTCTTC.

This clonotype was found many times. The chain is built from TRBV5-1 and TRBJ1-6, with 8 positions matching TRBD1. In germline, CDR1 is SGHRS, CDR2 YFSETQ. CDR3 length equals 14 residues. With 3 bases clipped from V and 11 bases from J, the junction kept 7 bases outside the gene matches. The DNA of the CDR3 is TGCGCCAGCAGCTCGGGGACAGGCCCTACACCCCTCCACTTT. It codes for CASSSGTGPTPLHF.

This clonotype was detected ten times or more. The chain has TRBV3-1 and TRBJ1-1, with TRBD1 matching 8 bases. The V gene's germline CDR1 is LGHDT and CDR2 YNNKEL (reference sequence). The CDR3 has 14 residues. V shed 6 bases, J shed 2 bases, and the junction held 5 bases outside the gene matches. CDR3 amino acids: CASRQTGANTEAFF. CDR3 nucleotide sequence: TGTGCCAGCAGACAGACAGGGGCCAACACTGAAGCTTTCTTT. Filled out from reference TRBV3-1 and TRBJ1-1, the complete variable domain reads DTAVSQTPKYLVTQMGNDKSIKCEQNLGHDTMYWYKQDSKKFLKIMFSYNNKELIINETVPNRFSPKSPDKAHLNLHINSLELGDSAVYFCASRQTGANTEAFFGQGTRLTVV.

This clonotype was picked up a small number of times. CDR3 residues: CASGLRGGETQYF. The DNA for the CDR3 is TGTGCCAGCGGATTACGGGGCGGAGAGACCCAGTACTTC. The chain joins TRBV12-3 or TRBV12-4 to TRBJ2-5; perhaps D is TRBD1 or TRBD2 (5 bases each). The CDR3 consists of 13 residues. V lost 8 bases and J 4 bases, leaving 14 bases between the germline ends.

This clonotype was recorded at least ten times. The chain has TRBV4-1 and TRBJ1-2; no clear D. The CDR3 consists of 14 residues. V was shortened by 4 bases and J by 0 bases, with 9 bases between the two germline ends. The germline CDR1 and CDR2 sequences are MGHRA and YSYEKL. CDR3 amino acids: CASSRSVANYGYTF. For the CDR3, the DNA is TGCGCCAGCAGCCGTTCCGTAGCTAACTATGGCTACACCTTC.

As to this clonotype: It may be a read error: a sequence one base away is much more abundant. V is TRBV6-5 and J is TRBJ2-1; D unclear. V lost 11 bases and J lost 5, with 16 bases in between. From germline, CDR1 is MNHEY and CDR2 SVGAGI. The CDR3 contains 13 residues. The CDR3 DNA sequence: TGTGCCGAACTTCTGGGGATGAACAATGAGCAGTTCTTC. Translated: CAELLGMNNEQFF.

This clonotype was detected ten times or more. The gene calls are TRBV12-3 or TRBV12-4 and TRBJ2-2, with 8 bases matching TRBD1. This CDR3 is 15 amino acids long. V was clipped by 5 bases and J by 2 bases; unmatched bases: 4. The CDR3 region is CASSLGQGNTGELFF. The CDR3 coding sequence is TGTGCCAGCAGTCTAGGACAGGGCAACACCGGGGAGCTGTTTTTT.

This clonotype was seen ten or more times. CDR3 residues: CASSDQAGAGNTIYF. The CDR3 DNA is TGTGCCAGCAGCGACCAAGCGGGGGCTGGAAACACCATATATTTT. The chain links TRBV5-5 to TRBJ1-3; D perhaps matches TRBD1 (5 bases). The V gene lost 4 bases and the J gene lost 2 bases, with 13 bases spanning the gap. CDR1 and CDR2 from the germline V gene are SGHKS and YYEKEE (reference sequence). The CDR3 consists of 15 residues.

This clonotype was recorded at least ten times. The rearrangement uses TRBV20-1 and TRBJ2-7; possible D gene TRBD2, 6 bases. V lost 4 bases and J lost 3, with 13 bases in between. The CDR3 runs to 13 residues. CDR1 is DFQATT, CDR2 SNEGSKA, per germline (reference sequence). The CDR3 loop is CSATTSKIYEQYF. The CDR3 bases are TGCAGTGCTACCACTAGCAAGATCTACGAGCAGTACTTC.

This clonotype showed up many times. The rearrangement links TRBV27 to TRBJ2-7; the D is unclear. Looked up from germline, CDR1 is MNHEY and CDR2 is SMNVEV (reference sequence). V dropped 4 bases and J dropped 0 bases, with 16 bases sitting between them. CDR3 size: 16 residues. This CDR3 reads CASSSPGSPSSYEQYF. CDR3 bases: TGTGCCAGCAGTTCCCCCGGGTCACCGAGCTCCTACGAGCAGTACTTC.

This clonotype was found a few times. This chain connects TRBV20-1 to TRBJ1-1; a possible D gene is TRBD1 (6 bases). Per the germline V gene, CDR1 is DFQATT and CDR2 is SNEGSKA (reference sequence). CDR3 length: 12 residues. The V and J ends lost 0 bases and 9 bases respectively, with 11 bases between them. The DNA of the CDR3 is TGCAGTGCTAGAGAGGGGGGGGGCCAAGCTTTCTTT. Translation gives CSAREGGGQAFF.

In its sample, this clonotype was seen many times. This sequence joins TRBV24-1 and TRBJ2-2; either TRBD1 or TRBD2 may fit D (5 bases each). V lost 5 bases and J 0 bases, leaving 15 bases between the germline ends. Looked up from germline, CDR1 is KGHDR and CDR2 is SFDVKD. The CDR3 contains 17 residues. As DNA, the CDR3 is TGTGCCACCAGTGCCGCGGAGGTGACAGCGAACACCGGGGAGCTGTTTTTT. Protein sequence: CATSAAEVTANTGELFF.

Ten or more counts support this clonotype. The V call is TRBV20-1, the J call TRBJ1-2; 7 bases match TRBD1. Germline V lookup: CDR1 DFQATT, CDR2 SNEGSKA (reference sequence). The CDR3 sequence is 15 residues long. Trimming removed 0 bases from V and 4 bases from J; junction bases left unmatched: 8. CDR3 residues: CSARDLGGGGYGYTF. In DNA, the CDR3 is TGCAGTGCTAGAGATCTCGGAGGGGGCGGCTATGGCTACACCTTC.